This is a list of T cell receptor beta chains from one sample in a study of response to subunit inactivated influenza vaccine. TCRdb reprocessed the RT-PCR reads via MiXCR and lists one record per CDR3 protein. The table records over 650,000 distinct CDR3 sequences, approximately 18% of them present only once. Sample: PBMCs from blood, taken around 5 days after vaccination. These receptors were collected from a man between 50 and 59 years old who received an inactivated influenza vaccine. Both conserved end residues are trimmed from each CDR3.

cdr3_aa j_call v_call
ASSPRDRGKTQY TRBJ2-5 TRBV12-3/TRBV12-4
ASSFRQGVNTEAF TRBJ1-1 TRBV3-1
ASSQDYSFASYEQY TRBJ2-7 TRBV4-3
ASSVISLRGQETQY TRBJ2-5 TRBV7-9
ASSQESGRFGYT TRBJ1-2 TRBV4-3
ASSLSSGTSYEQY TRBJ2-7 TRBV7-2
ASTLAGTGTAETQY TRBJ2-5 TRBV7-2
ASSYLLALINEQF TRBJ2-1 TRBV6-2/TRBV6-3
ASSPATGGSYEQY TRBJ2-7 TRBV12-3/TRBV12-4
SGGRDRTAQY TRBJ2-7 TRBV29-1
ASSHPLGQGPHNEQF TRBJ2-1 TRBV4-2
ASTPRTPNTGELF TRBJ2-2 TRBV12-3/TRBV12-4
ASSQSRTASNSPLH TRBJ1-6 TRBV23-1
ASSLKIRTINTGELF TRBJ2-2 TRBV7-8
SATSGELTDTQY TRBJ2-3 TRBV20-1
SARGQGQETQY TRBJ2-5 TRBV20-1
ASSQTGGALLAKNIQY TRBJ2-4 TRBV5-1
ASSQTPGTASTDTQY TRBJ2-3 TRBV4-3
ASRLTDRGEQY TRBJ2-7 TRBV12-2
ASSLSQTGFRETQY TRBJ2-5 TRBV11-2
SARGGVDEQF TRBJ2-1 TRBV20-1
SVAILLDRAWTDTQY TRBJ2-3 TRBV29-1
ASSITSDTQY TRBJ2-3 TRBV7-2
ASSFGKYQETQY TRBJ2-5 TRBV5-1
ASSSLAGFTGELF TRBJ2-2 TRBV12-3/TRBV12-4
SVLVSVTGELF TRBJ2-2 TRBV29-1
ATSRGTSGDWFQETQY TRBJ2-5 TRBV10-3
ASSLGGRPHEQY TRBJ2-7 TRBV5-1
ASSIWGWLGENYGYT TRBJ1-2 TRBV12-3/TRBV12-4
ATSRIAGEGQETQY TRBJ2-5 TRBV15
SARDGTGDQPQH TRBJ1-5 TRBV20-1
ASSRDTGSWPQH TRBJ1-5 TRBV7-9
SARWVGSGSDEQF TRBJ2-1 TRBV20-1